Each of the 30 T cell receptor beta chains below was sequenced from the same sample in a study of PD-1 blockade in classical Hodgkin lymphoma (dated by TCRdb to about 2020). Per the publication, the time point label means: cycle 4 day 1 (C4D1), after around six weeks of nivolumab. Relapse after autologous stem cell transplantation had occurred in all trial patients, and cohorts A, B and C were distinguished by prior brentuximab vedotin exposure. Preparation of the library involved the immunoSEQ multiplex PCR assay. The table comes from immuneACCESS by way of TCRdb, which keeps in-frame sequences with V and J called. Part of the clones is missing from these tables; in studies checked, under half for an unresolved V gene and the rest for unknown reasons. The sample table contains 15,000 to 20,000 clones; only one count was recorded for roughly 80% of them. Roughly 13% of the sample is in the top ten clones.

The sample in question was peripheral blood mononuclear cells (PBMCs), obtained before the fourth cycle of nivolumab. All receptors derive from a human donor with classical Hodgkin lymphoma.

The chain is built from TRBV5-1 and TRBJ1-1; 7 positions agree with TRBD1. J was trimmed by 0 bases and V by 0 bases; bases with no gene match: 5. The V gene's germline CDR1 is SGHRS and CDR2 YFSETQ. This CDR3 contains 16 residues. CDR3 sequence (DNA): TGCGCCAGCAGCTTGGGGTCAGGGGGAATGAACACTGAAGCTTTCTTT. Protein product: CASSLGSGGMNTEAFF.

A single count supports this clone. The CDR3 loop reads CASSLAGATDTQYF. CDR3 DNA sequence: TGTGCCAGCAGCTTAGCGGGGGCCACAGATACGCAGTATTTT. The gene calls are TRBV7-3 and TRBJ2-3, with a tentative D call TRBD2 (7 bases). The germline V gene encodes CDR1 SGHTA and CDR2 FQGTGA. Trimming stripped 2 bases from V and 2 bases from J, with 8 bases between. This CDR3 has 14 amino acids. The full variable domain, with the rest looked up from reference TRBV7-3 and TRBJ2-3, is GAGVSQTPSNKVTEKGKYVELRCDPISGHTALYWYRQSLGQGPEFLIYFQGTGAADDSGLPNDRFFAVRPEGSVSTLKIQRTERGDSAVYLCASSLAGATDTQYFGPGTRLTVL.

The chain employs TRBV15 and TRBJ2-5; TRBD1 matches 8 bases. The J segment lost 1 base and the V segment lost 0 bases, leaving 4 bases of the junction unmatched. The germline V gene encodes CDR1 LNHNV and CDR2 YYDKDF (reference sequence). The CDR3 is 16 residues long. Here the CDR3 DNA reads TGTGCCACCAGCAGAGACCTCACAGGGGGCCAAGAGACCCAGTACTTC. Translating it yields CATSRDLTGGQETQYF.

The sample holds a few counts of this clone. The V and J genes are TRBV25-1 and TRBJ1-2; D not certain. The CDR3 contains 12 residues. Per the germline V gene, CDR1 is MGHDK and CDR2 is SYGVNS. V lost 1 base and J lost 4, with 4 bases in between. DNA of the CDR3: TGTGCCAGCAGTGAATCTTCCTATGGCTACACCTTC. This codes for CASSESSYGYTF.

The chain employs TRBV4-3 and TRBJ2-2, with TRBD1 matching over 8 bases. The CDR3 contains 14 residues. V was clipped by 5 bases and J by 5 bases; unmatched bases: 4. CDR1 is LGHNA, CDR2 YSLEER, per germline. CDR3 bases: TGCGCCAGCAGCTCCCGACAGGGGACCGGGGAGCTGTTTTTT. Residues: CASSSRQGTGELFF.

The rearrangement joins TRBV7-9 to TRBJ2-5; D is ambiguous. The CDR3 consists of 14 residues. The germline gives CDR1 SEHNR, CDR2 FQNEAQ (reference sequence). Trimming pared 1 base from V and 5 bases from J, leaving 11 bases between. Here the CDR3 DNA reads TGTGCCAGCAGCTTAGAGGGAAGAAGGGAGACCCAGTACTTC. It specifies CASSLEGRRETQYF.

V usage is TRBV7-2 and J usage is TRBJ2-7; 8 positions match TRBD2. Per germline, CDR1 SGHTA and CDR2 FQGNSA. V lost 1 base, J lost 9 bases, and 11 bases stayed unmatched. The CDR3 is 15 amino acids. The CDR3 DNA is TGTGCCAGCAGCTTAGGAGTGACGGGGGGGCCGGGGCAGTACTTC. Translated, it gives CASSLGVTGGPGQYF.

The J gene is TRBJ1-1, the V gene TRBV5-5; D may be TRBD1 (5 bases). This CDR3 comprises 14 residues. Deletions cut 3 bases from V and 0 bases from J, with 9 bases between. From germline, CDR1 is SGHKS and CDR2 YYEKEE (reference sequence). The CDR3 DNA sequence: TGTGCCAGCAGCTCAACAGGATTGAACACTGAAGCTTTCTTT. Protein product: CASSSTGLNTEAFF.

This clone has a single count. V and J are TRBV10-1 and TRBJ1-5; D not certain. The V end lost 5 bases, the J end lost 4 bases, and 18 bases lay between the germline ends. Germline V gene lookup returns CDR1 WNHNN and CDR2 SYGVQD (reference sequence). The CDR3 loop spans 16 amino acids. As DNA, the CDR3 is TGCGCCAGCAGTAGCTACACCCAGCAGGTTAATCAGCCCCAGCATTTT. Its protein is CASSSYTQQVNQPQHF.

J is TRBJ1-1 and V is TRBV10-3, with TRBD1 identical over 9 bases. This CDR3 is 14 amino acids long. The V segment lost 6 bases and the J segment 11 bases; nucleotides outside the gene matches: 13. Germline V lookup: CDR1 ENHRY, CDR2 SYGVKD. The CDR3 bases are TGTGCCATCAGCAACGAACCCCGACAGGGGGTGGCTTTCTTT. Translated: CAISNEPRQGVAFF.

The chain couples TRBV10-3 to TRBJ1-1; TRBD1 is a possible D gene (6 bases). The V gene's germline CDR1 is ENHRY and CDR2 SYGVKD. The CDR3 consists of 16 residues. Trimming pared 0 bases from V and 5 bases from J, leaving 16 bases between. The CDR3 DNA follows: TGTGCCATCAGTGAGTCGAGTAGGGGGGCCCGAACTGAAGCTTTCTTT. This encodes CAISESSRGARTEAFF.

The table lists this clone with a count of one. This rearrangement joins TRBV5-1 to TRBJ2-5; D assignment may be TRBD1 or TRBD2 (6 bases each). Germline-derived CDR1 and CDR2 are SGHRS and YFSETQ. The germline V and J ends were trimmed by 0 bases and 1 base, with 10 bases remaining between them. This CDR3 is 15 amino acids long. CDR3 protein: CASSLASGAQETQYF. The CDR3 region has the DNA TGCGCCAGCAGCTTGGCTTCGGGGGCCCAAGAGACCCAGTACTTC. Full variable domain (rest looked up from reference TRBV5-1 and TRBJ2-5): KAGVTQTPRYLIKTRGQQVTLSCSPISGHRSVSWYQQTPGQGLQFLFEYFSETQRNKGNFPGRFSGRQFSNSRSEMNVSTLELGDSALYLCASSLASGAQETQYFGPGTRLLVL.

This rearrangement joins TRBV9 to TRBJ2-2, with D possibly TRBD1 on 5 matching bases. Germline V gene lookup returns CDR1 SGDLS and CDR2 YYNGEE. This CDR3 is 17 amino acids long. Trimming left V 4 bases short and J 5 bases short, with 21 bases between. Written as DNA, the CDR3 is TGTGCCAGCAGCCCTTTTTGGGGCTCCTCGGAAACCGGGGAGCTGTTTTTT. Protein product: CASSPFWGSSETGELFF. Full variable domain (missing parts from reference TRBV9 and TRBJ2-2): DSGVTQTPKHLITATGQRVTLRCSPRSGDLSVYWYQQSLDQGLQFLIQYYNGEERAKGNILERFSAQQFPDLHSELNLSSLELGDSALYFCASSPFWGSSETGELFFGEGSRLTVL.

This chain links TRBV9 with TRBJ1-2; perhaps TRBD1 as D (5 bases). The germline gives CDR1 SGDLS, CDR2 YYNGEE. The V end was cut by 4 bases, the J end by 3 bases, with 25 bases between. This CDR3 is built from 18 residues. CDR3 in amino acids: CASSSRRTVGGGDYGYTF. CDR3 in DNA: TGTGCCAGCAGCTCCCGGCGGACCGTTGGGGGAGGAGACTATGGCTACACCTTC.

The chain has TRBV29-1 and TRBJ2-7; D is possibly TRBD1 (7 bases). CDR3 length equals 14 residues. Trimming removed 0 bases at V and 3 bases at J, with 12 bases between. Germline CDR1 is SQVTM and CDR2 is ANQGSEA. CDR3 bases: TGCAGCGTTGAAGATGGGCAGGGGGGCTACGAGCAGTACTTC. Translating it yields CSVEDGQGGYEQYF.

CDR3 residues: CASSEGQGIAHRINQPQHF. The CDR3 DNA is TGTGCCAGCAGCGAGGGACAGGGGATTGCCCATCGTATTAATCAGCCCCAGCATTTT. This chain links TRBV9 with TRBJ1-5; 10 bases agree with TRBD1. Germline CDR1 and CDR2: SGDLS and YYNGEE. CDR3 length: 19 residues. V lost 3 bases to trimming and J lost 4 bases; unmatched junction nucleotides: 16. Together with reference TRBV9 and TRBJ1-5, the CDR3 gives the full variable domain: DSGVTQTPKHLITATGQRVTLRCSPRSGDLSVYWYQQSLDQGLQFLIQYYNGEERAKGNILERFSAQQFPDLHSELNLSSLELGDSALYFCASSEGQGIAHRINQPQHFGDGTRLSIL.

The V and J genes are TRBV5-1 and TRBJ2-3; a weak D match, TRBD1 (6 bases). V lost 2 bases and J lost 6, with 13 bases in between. CDR3 size: 14 residues. Germline V gene data show CDR1 as SGHRS and CDR2 as YFSETQ. The CDR3 loop reads CASSFGTSRDTQYF. The CDR3, as DNA: TGCGCCAGCAGCTTTGGGACATCCCGGGATACGCAGTATTTT.

J is TRBJ1-1 and V is TRBV19; a weak D match, TRBD1 (5 bases). Between the trimmed V and J ends, which lost 3 bases and 0 bases, there was a span of 8 bases. The CDR3 extends over 14 amino acids. Germline V lookup: CDR1 LNHDA, CDR2 SQIVND (reference sequence). The chain's CDR3 is CASSIRGVNTEAFF. CDR3 nucleotides: TGTGCCAGTAGTATCCGGGGGGTGAACACTGAAGCTTTCTTT.

The chain carries TRBV30 and TRBJ2-7; 8 nucleotides agree with TRBD1. V dropped 3 bases and J dropped 0; count of bases not matched to a gene: 7. The length of the CDR3 is 15 residues. Per the germline V gene, CDR1 is GTSNPN and CDR2 is SVGIG (reference sequence). In nucleotides, the CDR3 is TGTGCCTGGAGCCCGGGACAGGTCCCCTCCTACGAGCAGTACTTC. This translates into CAWSPGQVPSYEQYF.

This rearrangement joins TRBV5-1 to TRBJ1-2; 8 nucleotides align to TRBD1. J was trimmed by 8 bases and V by 0 bases; bases with no gene match: 0. The CDR3 spans 12 residues. CDR1 SGHRS and CDR2 YFSETQ come from the germline V gene. In nucleotides, the CDR3 is TGCGCCAGCAGCTTGGACAGGGGGGGCTACACCTTC. It translates to CASSLDRGGYTF. Drawing the rest from reference TRBV5-1 and TRBJ1-2, the complete variable domain is KAGVTQTPRYLIKTRGQQVTLSCSPISGHRSVSWYQQTPGQGLQFLFEYFSETQRNKGNFPGRFSGRQFSNSRSEMNVSTLELGDSALYLCASSLDRGGYTFGSGTRLTVV.

The chain uses TRBV6-1 and TRBJ2-7; TRBD1 matches 8 bases. The CDR3 extends over 16 amino acids. V shed 3 bases and J 2 bases; nucleotides not matched to a gene: 9. The germline V gene has CDR1 MNHNS and CDR2 SASEGT. CDR3 nucleotides: TGTGCCAGCAGTGATGTTTTGAGACAGGGGCCCTACGAGCAGTACTTC. This encodes CASSDVLRQGPYEQYF.

The chain employs TRBV5-1 and TRBJ1-1; D unclear. From germline, CDR1 is SGHRS and CDR2 YFSETQ. The CDR3 contains 14 residues. V was shortened by 0 bases and J by 1 base, with 7 bases between the two germline ends. The CDR3 nucleotides are TGCGCCAGCAGCTTGGCCCCAGCGAACACTGAAGCTTTCTTT. Translating it yields CASSLAPANTEAFF.

V is TRBV28 and J is TRBJ2-7, with D perhaps TRBD2 (6 bases). The germline V gene encodes CDR1 MDHEN and CDR2 SYDVKM. Trimming stripped 4 bases from V and 5 bases from J, with 15 bases between. The CDR3 extends over 14 amino acids. CDR3 region: CASSYTSHGDEQYF. Written as DNA, the CDR3 is TGTGCCAGCAGTTATACTAGCCACGGCGACGAGCAGTACTTC.

The chain couples TRBV15 to TRBJ1-2, with TRBD1 matching over 7 bases. V lost 3 bases and J lost 3; bases outside the gene matches: 1. The CDR3 contains 13 residues. Germline V gene data show CDR1 as LNHNV and CDR2 as YYDKDF (reference sequence). The CDR3 nucleotides are TGTGCCACCAGCAGCGGGACAGACTATGGCTACACCTTC. This encodes CATSSGTDYGYTF.

J is TRBJ1-3 and V is TRBV9, with no clear D. Trimming took off 3 bases at V and 0 bases at J, with 4 bases between the two ends. Germline V CDR1 and CDR2: SGDLS, YYNGEE. This CDR3 comprises 13 residues. The DNA for the CDR3 is TGTGCCAGCAGCGCTGGCTCTGGAAACACCATATATTTT. Encoded protein: CASSAGSGNTIYF.

The chain carries TRBV6-6 and TRBJ1-2; D gene unclear. This CDR3 comprises 13 residues. Trimming pared 6 bases from V and 0 bases from J, leaving 8 bases between. The germline V gene encodes CDR1 MNHNY and CDR2 SVGAGI (reference sequence). CDR3 DNA sequence: TGTGCCAGCAGCGGACGCCCTAACTATGGCTACACCTTC. This codes for CASSGRPNYGYTF.

CDR3 amino acids: CASGTGTANEKLFF. As DNA, the CDR3 is TGCGCCAGCGGGACAGGGACGGCTAATGAAAAACTGTTTTTT. This chain connects TRBV5-1 to TRBJ1-4; 9 bases line up with TRBD1. CDR1 is SGHRS, CDR2 YFSETQ, per germline. The CDR3 runs 14 residues. V was pared by 7 bases and J by 3 bases, with 4 bases of the junction left unmatched.

This sequence joins TRBV7-2 and TRBJ2-7, with unresolved D. CDR3 size: 11 residues. Germline V gives CDR1 SGHTA, CDR2 FQGNSA. Trimming pared 6 bases from V and 7 bases from J, leaving 10 bases between. CDR3 DNA: TGTGCCAGCAGAACCGATTGGGAGCAGTACTTC. This translates into CASRTDWEQYF.

The chain has TRBV14 and TRBJ2-7; D gene ambiguous. Germline CDR1 reads SGHDN; CDR2 reads FVKESK. The CDR3 covers 19 residues. Trimming shortened V by 1 base and J by 3 bases, and 25 bases separated the two germline ends. The CDR3 coding sequence is TGTGCCAGCAGCCAAGTCGCCGGCGGTGGCTCGTACGTACTCTACGAGCAGTACTTC. As protein: CASSQVAGGGSYVLYEQYF.

The chain recombines TRBV7-9 with TRBJ1-6; TRBD1 aligns across 8 bases. Per the germline V gene, CDR1 is SEHNR and CDR2 is FQNEAQ (reference sequence). The CDR3 runs 14 residues. V was pared by 4 bases and J by 8 bases, with 4 bases of the junction left unmatched. The DNA of the CDR3 is TGTGCCAGCAGCTCCGGACAGGGATATTCACCCCTCCACTTT. Translating it yields CASSSGQGYSPLHF. The complete variable domain, with remaining parts taken from reference TRBV7-9 and TRBJ1-6, reads DTGVSQNPRHKITKRGQNVTFRCDPISEHNRLYWYRQTLGQGPEFLTYFQNEAQLEKSRLLSDRFSAERPKGSFSTLEIQRTEQGDSAMYLCASSSGQGYSPLHFGNGTRLTVT.